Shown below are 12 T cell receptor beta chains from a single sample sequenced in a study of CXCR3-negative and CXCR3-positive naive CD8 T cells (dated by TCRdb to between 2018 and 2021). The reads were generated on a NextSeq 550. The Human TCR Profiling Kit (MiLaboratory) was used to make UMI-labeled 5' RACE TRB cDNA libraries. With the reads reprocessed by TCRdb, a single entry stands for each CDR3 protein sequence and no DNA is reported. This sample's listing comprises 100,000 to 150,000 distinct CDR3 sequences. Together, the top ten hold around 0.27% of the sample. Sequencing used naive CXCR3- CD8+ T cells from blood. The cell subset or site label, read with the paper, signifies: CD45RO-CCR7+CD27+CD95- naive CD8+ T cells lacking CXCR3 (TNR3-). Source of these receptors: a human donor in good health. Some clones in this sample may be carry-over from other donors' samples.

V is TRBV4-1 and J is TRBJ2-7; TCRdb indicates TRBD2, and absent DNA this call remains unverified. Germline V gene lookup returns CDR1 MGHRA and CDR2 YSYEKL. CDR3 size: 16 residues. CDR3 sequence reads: CASSSPASGSGYEQYF.

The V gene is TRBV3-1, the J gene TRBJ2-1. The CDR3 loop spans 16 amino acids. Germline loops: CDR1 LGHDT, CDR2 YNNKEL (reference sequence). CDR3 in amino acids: CASSQDRGYSYNEQFF.

CDR3 amino acids: CASSLEGTAITGELFF. The chain couples TRBV28 to TRBJ2-2; TCRdb's D call of TRBD1 is untestable without DNA. The CDR3 loop spans 16 amino acids. Germline assignment: CDR1 MDHEN and CDR2 SYDVKM. Using reference TRBV28 and TRBJ2-2 for the parts outside the CDR3, the full variable domain is DVKVTQSSRYLVKRTGEKVFLECVQDMDHENMFWYRQDPGLGLRLIYFSYDVKMKEKGDIPEGYSVSREKKERFSLILESASTNQTSMYLCASSLEGTAITGELFFGEGSRLTVL.

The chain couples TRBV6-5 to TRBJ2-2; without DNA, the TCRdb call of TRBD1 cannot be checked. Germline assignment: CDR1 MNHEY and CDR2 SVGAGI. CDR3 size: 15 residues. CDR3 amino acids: CASTADRPNTGELFF.

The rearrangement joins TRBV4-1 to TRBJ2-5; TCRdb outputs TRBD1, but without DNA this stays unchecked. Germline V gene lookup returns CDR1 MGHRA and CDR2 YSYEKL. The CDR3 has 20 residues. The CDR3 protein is CASSHPRTAVHPGIQETQYF.

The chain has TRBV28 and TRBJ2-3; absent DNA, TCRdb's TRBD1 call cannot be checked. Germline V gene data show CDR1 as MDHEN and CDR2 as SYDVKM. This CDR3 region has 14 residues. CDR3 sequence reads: CASSLSGATDTQYF.

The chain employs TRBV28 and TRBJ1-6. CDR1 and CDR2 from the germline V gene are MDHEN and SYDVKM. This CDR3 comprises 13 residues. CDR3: CASSLSVNSPLHF.

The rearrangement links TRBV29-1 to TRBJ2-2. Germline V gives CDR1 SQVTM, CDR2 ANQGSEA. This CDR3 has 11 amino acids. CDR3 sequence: CSAPVSGEPFF.

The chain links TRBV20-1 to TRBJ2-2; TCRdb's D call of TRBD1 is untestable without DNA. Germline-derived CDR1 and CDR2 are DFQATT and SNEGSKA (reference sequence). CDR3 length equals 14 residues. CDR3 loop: CSASFGRGAGELFF.

CDR3 in amino acids: CASSPIAGASYEQYF. The V call is TRBV28, the J call TRBJ2-7; the TCRdb call, TRBD2, lacks DNA for checking. The germline V gene encodes CDR1 MDHEN and CDR2 SYDVKM. There are 15 residues in the CDR3.

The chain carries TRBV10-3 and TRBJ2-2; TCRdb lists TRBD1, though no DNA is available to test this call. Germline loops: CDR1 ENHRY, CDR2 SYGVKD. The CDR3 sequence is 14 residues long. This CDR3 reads CAITQGPGTGELFF.

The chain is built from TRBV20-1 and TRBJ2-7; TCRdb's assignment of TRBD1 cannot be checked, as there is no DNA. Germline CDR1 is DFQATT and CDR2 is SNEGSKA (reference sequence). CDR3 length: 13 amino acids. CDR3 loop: CSTREGADYEQYF.